The next 17 T cell receptor beta chains were all read from a single sample in a study of T cell repertoires in cytomegalovirus infection. Each CDR3 protein is one row after TCRdb ran MiXCR on the reads. The table records around 490,000 distinct CDR3 sequences, about 30% of them present only once. Specimen: PBMCs. The receptors originated from a human donor in good health (CMV status not recorded). Some clones in this sample may be carry-over from other donors' samples.

The chain recombines TRBV6-2 or TRBV6-3 with TRBJ2-2, with 7 positions matching TRBD2. Trimming took 2 bases from V and 6 from J; bases not matched to a gene: 9. Looked up from germline, CDR1 is MNHEY and CDR2 is SVGEGT. CDR3 length: 16 amino acids. The CDR3 is CASSYKDGRYSGELFF. The CDR3 DNA is TGTGCCAGCAGTTACAAGGACGGGAGGTATTCCGGGGAGCTGTTTTTT.

V usage is TRBV6-5 and J usage is TRBJ1-3; the match to TRBD1 covers 7 bases. Losses at the gene ends were 5 bases for V and 4 bases for J; bases not matched to a gene: 8. The CDR3 length is 15 residues. The V gene's germline CDR1 is MNHEY and CDR2 SVGAGI. The CDR3 nucleotides read TGTGCCAGCAGTGGGGGACAGCACAGAGGAAACACCATATATTTT. Its protein is CASSGGQHRGNTIYF.

This clonotype appeared a few times. The rearrangement joins TRBV20-1 to TRBJ2-7, with 7 bases matching TRBD2. The CDR3 extends over 15 amino acids. Germline assignment: CDR1 DFQATT and CDR2 SNEGSKA (reference sequence). J was trimmed by 2 bases and V by 1 base; bases with no gene match: 8. The CDR3 here is CSARGPASGPYEQYF. The CDR3 nucleotides are TGCAGTGCTAGAGGTCCGGCTAGCGGCCCCTACGAGCAGTACTTC.

This clonotype was counted only a few times. This chain links TRBV6-1 with TRBJ2-7; the D gene is possibly TRBD1 (6 bases). Deletions cut 6 bases from V and 7 bases from J, with 16 bases between. Looked up from germline, CDR1 is MNHNS and CDR2 is SASEGT. The CDR3 contains 13 residues. CDR3 sequence reads: CASRRTVGGEQYF. CDR3 sequence (DNA): TGTGCCAGCAGGAGGACAGTGGGCGGGGAGCAGTACTTC.

This clonotype showed up just a few times. V usage is TRBV28 and J usage is TRBJ2-3; D tentatively reads TRBD1 or TRBD2 (5 bases each). Germline V CDR1 and CDR2: MDHEN, SYDVKM. Trimming removed 5 bases from V and 4 bases from J, with 16 bases in between. This CDR3 region has 15 residues. The CDR3 DNA is TGTGCCAGCAGTCCCCTTGGGACGGGCCCAGATACGCAGTATTTT. Protein sequence: CASSPLGTGPDTQYF.

The chain carries TRBV7-8 and TRBJ2-2; TRBD2 is a possible D gene (5 bases). The CDR3 is made up of 17 amino acids. In germline, CDR1 is SGHVS, CDR2 FQNEAQ. The V gene lost 4 bases and the J gene lost 3 bases, with 18 bases spanning the gap. CDR3 bases: TGTGCCAGCAGCTACCCCTATACGGGGAGAGACACCGGGGAGCTGTTTTTT. Its translation: CASSYPYTGRDTGELFF. The variable domain in full, with the rest retrieved from reference TRBV7-8 and TRBJ2-2, is GAGVSQSPRYKVAKRGQDVALRCDPISGHVSLFWYQQALGQGPEFLTYFQNEAQLDKSGLPSDRFFAERPEGSVSTLKIQRTQQEDSAVYLCASSYPYTGRDTGELFFGEGSRLTVL.

This chain uses TRBV19 with TRBJ1-1; 9 nucleotides align to TRBD1. V was pared by 6 bases and J by 8 bases, with 7 bases of the junction left unmatched. This CDR3 is built from 13 residues. Germline-derived CDR1 and CDR2 are LNHDA and SQIVND (reference sequence). CDR3 residues: CASRRGQGLEAFF. The DNA of the CDR3 is TGTGCCAGTAGACGGGGACAGGGATTAGAAGCTTTCTTT. The full variable domain, in which reference TRBV19 and TRBJ1-1 provide the parts outside the CDR3, is DGGITQSPKYLFRKEGQNVTLSCEQNLNHDAMYWYRQDPGQGLRLIYYSQIVNDFQKGDIAEGYSVSREKKESFPLTVTSAQKNPTAFYLCASRRGQGLEAFFGQGTRLTVV.

This chain joins TRBV6-2 or TRBV6-3 and TRBJ2-2; 8 positions match TRBD2. Per germline, CDR1 MNHEY and CDR2 SVGEGT. The CDR3 is 19 residues long. Trimming at V came to 5 bases and at J to 0 bases, leaving 14 bases not matched to a gene. CDR3 coding DNA: TGTGCCAGCAGTCCGACCTATAGCGGGATTGGGCCGAACACCGGGGAGCTGTTTTTT. Its translation is CASSPTYSGIGPNTGELFF.

This clonotype appeared many times. This sequence joins TRBV7-9 and TRBJ2-2; D not resolved. The CDR3 runs to 11 residues. The V gene's germline CDR1 is SEHNR and CDR2 FQNEAQ (reference sequence). V lost 8 bases and J 8 bases, leaving 9 bases between the germline ends. The CDR3 sequence: CASGLQGELFF. The CDR3 DNA follows: TGTGCCAGCGGCCTGCAGGGGGAGCTGTTTTTT.

V usage is TRBV20-1 and J usage is TRBJ2-1, with D perhaps TRBD1 or TRBD2 (5 bases each). With 0 bases removed from V and 6 bases from J, the gap between germline ends came to 15 bases. CDR3 length: 15 residues. Germline V CDR1 and CDR2: DFQATT, SNEGSKA (reference sequence). CDR3 region: CSARETGTQGNEQFF. DNA for the CDR3: TGCAGTGCTAGAGAGACGGGAACCCAGGGCAATGAGCAGTTCTTC.

This clonotype was found a few times. The chain employs TRBV6-1 and TRBJ2-1; D not resolved. This CDR3 has 14 residues. The V end was cut by 4 bases, the J end by 8 bases, with 15 bases between. From germline, CDR1 is MNHNS and CDR2 SASEGT. As DNA, the CDR3 is TGTGCCAGCAGTGCGCTCGGGTTCGGCGATGAGCAGTTCTTC. Protein product: CASSALGFGDEQFF.

The chain recombines TRBV9 with TRBJ1-4, with D hard to call. The V end was cut by 2 bases, the J end by 8 bases, with 16 bases between. The germline gives CDR1 SGDLS, CDR2 YYNGEE. The CDR3 is made up of 15 amino acids. The CDR3 is CASSVGEMRYEKLFF. The CDR3 DNA reads as TGTGCCAGCAGCGTCGGGGAGATGCGTTACGAAAAACTGTTTTTT.

The chain links TRBV6-2 or TRBV6-3 to TRBJ2-3; 8 bases are a match to TRBD2. Germline-derived CDR1 and CDR2 are MNHEY and SVGEGT. V lost 2 bases to trimming and J lost 2 bases; unmatched junction nucleotides: 6. CDR3 length equals 16 residues. In nucleotides, the CDR3 is TGTGCCAGCAGTTACGCGTTAGCGGGGAACACAGATACGCAGTATTTT. This sequence encodes CASSYALAGNTDTQYF.

This rearrangement joins TRBV5-6 to TRBJ2-7; the match to TRBD2 covers 10 bases. Unmatched junction bases numbered 7, after V lost 5 bases and J lost 2 bases. Germline V gene sequence: CDR1 SGHDT, CDR2 YYEEEE. The CDR3 contains 15 residues. CDR3 bases: TGTGCCAGCAGTCTCCGAGCGGGAGGGCCCTACGAGCAGTACGTC. Translation: CASSLRAGGPYEQYV.

This sequence joins TRBV10-3 and TRBJ1-5; D gene unclear. The ends were cut back, 3 bases at V and 7 bases at J, with 7 bases in the middle. The CDR3 sequence is 12 residues long. Per the germline V gene, CDR1 is ENHRY and CDR2 is SYGVKD. The CDR3 here is CAISDHPQPQHF. CDR3 coding DNA: TGTGCCATCAGTGACCATCCCCAGCCCCAGCATTTT.

The chain couples TRBV20-1 to TRBJ2-7, with D uncertain. The V gene lost 1 base and the J gene lost 3 bases, with 4 bases spanning the gap. This CDR3 is 11 amino acids long. The V gene's germline CDR1 is DFQATT and CDR2 SNEGSKA (reference sequence). The CDR3 bases are TGCAGTGCTAGAGGAATCTACGAGCAGTACTTC. Its protein is CSARGIYEQYF.

The chain recombines TRBV28 with TRBJ2-3; 9 nucleotides line up with TRBD2. Germline CDR1 MDHEN, CDR2 SYDVKM. The CDR3 runs to 14 residues. V gave up 5 bases and J gave up 3 bases; unmatched junction bases: 3. CDR3 DNA: TGTGCCAGCAGTGTAGCGGGAGCGACAGATACGCAGTATTTT. It translates to CASSVAGATDTQYF.